This passage covers 16 T cell receptor beta chains from one sample sequenced in a study of shared clonotypes between healthy human individuals (dated by TCRdb to 2018 to 2020). The method behind the library was the immunoSEQ multiplex PCR assay. In TCRdb, the immuneACCESS table is reduced to in-frame sequences with V and J assigned. These tables do not hold every clone; where another copy was compared, an unresolved V gene accounts for under half, and the others remain unexplained. This sample has some 450,000 clones in its table, and around 77% of those were observed once. More than 10% of the sample comes from the top ten. Sequenced sample: PBMCs. These receptors all come from a woman between 40 and 50 years old in good health. Some clones in this sample may be carry-over from other donors' samples.

As regards this clone: Within the sample, other DNA sequences also encode this same CDR3. The gene calls are TRBV10-3 and TRBJ2-7; D is uncertain. The germline gives CDR1 ENHRY, CDR2 SYGVKD. Trimming removed 2 bases at V and 5 bases at J, with 4 bases between. The CDR3 totals 11 residues. Here the CDR3 reads CAISESDEQYF. In DNA form, the CDR3 reads TGTGCCATCAGTGAGAGCGACGAGCAGTACTTC.

V is TRBV5-1 and J is TRBJ2-5; perhaps TRBD2 as D (7 bases). V was trimmed by 5 bases and J by 0 bases, leaving 14 bases between them. CDR3 length: 15 residues. The germline V gene has CDR1 SGHRS and CDR2 YFSETQ. The CDR3 spells CASSPQGGYQETQYF. The CDR3 DNA sequence: TGCGCCAGCAGTCCACAGGGAGGGTACCAAGAGACCCAGTACTTC.

This chain connects TRBV28 to TRBJ1-2; 8 nucleotides agree with TRBD1. Trimming took 6 bases from V and 0 from J; bases not matched to a gene: 9. Germline V lookup: CDR1 MDHEN, CDR2 SYDVKM. The CDR3 is made up of 16 amino acids. CDR3 coding DNA: TGTGCCAGCAGAACCGGACAGGGATCTCCTAACTATGGCTACACCTTC. Its translation: CASRTGQGSPNYGYTF.

Details on this clone: A far larger clone is one base from this, pointing to a likely read error. The genes are TRBV28 and TRBJ2-7, with 13 bases aligning to TRBD2. This CDR3 has 15 amino acids. Germline CDR1 and CDR2: MDHEN and SYDVKM. CDR3 sequence: CASRRGLAGAYGQYF. CDR3 nucleotides: TGTGCCAGCCGCCGCGGACTAGCGGGAGCCTACGGGCAGTACTTC.

The chain links TRBV19 to TRBJ2-2, with a weak D call TRBD2 (6 bases). Trimming cost V 10 bases and J 4 bases, with 13 bases left between them. From germline, CDR1 is LNHDA and CDR2 SQIVND (reference sequence). There are 13 residues in the CDR3. CDR3 amino acids: CATSALLTGELFF. The CDR3 DNA reads TGTGCCACTAGCGCCCTTCTCACCGGGGAGCTGTTTTTT.

The genes are TRBV7-8 and TRBJ2-7; 11 bases line up with TRBD2. Germline-derived CDR1 and CDR2 are SGHVS and FQNEAQ. The CDR3 length is 13 residues. With 4 bases clipped from V and 6 bases from J, the junction kept 2 bases outside the gene matches. Here the CDR3 DNA reads TGTGCCAGCAGCTCGGGACTAGCGGTCGAGCAGTACTTC. As protein: CASSSGLAVEQYF.

The chain combines TRBV18 with TRBJ1-1; TRBD1 is a possible D gene (5 bases). The CDR3 spans 13 residues. Per germline, CDR1 KGHSH and CDR2 LQKENI. V gave up 2 bases and J gave up 3 bases, with 7 bases separating them. The CDR3 DNA follows: TGTGCCAGCTCACCAGGGACGGACACTGAAGCTTTCTTT. Its protein is CASSPGTDTEAFF.

This clone has a count of ten or more. Distinct nucleotide sequences in the sample also encode this CDR3. The gene calls are TRBV10-1 and TRBJ1-1; maybe TRBD1 (6 bases). The CDR3 runs to 13 residues. The germline V and J ends were trimmed by 6 bases and 3 bases, with 11 bases remaining between them. In germline, CDR1 is WNHNN, CDR2 SYGVQD (reference sequence). CDR3 DNA sequence: TGCGCCAGCAGCGAGGACAGCTACACTGAAGCTTTCTTT. This codes for CASSEDSYTEAFF.

The J gene is TRBJ1-3, the V gene TRBV29-1; 7 bases align to TRBD2. The DNA end is a closer match to TRBJ2-2, so the J assignment may be wrong. Per the germline V gene, CDR1 is SQVTM and CDR2 is ANQGSEA. This CDR3 has 17 residues. The CDR3 DNA sequence: TGCAGCGTTATGGGGGGGTCTTTTCCTTCGAACACCGGGGAGCTGTTTTTT. Amino acid sequence: CSVMGGSFPSNTGELFF.

The chain links TRBV4-2 to TRBJ2-7, with TRBD1 identical over 9 bases. CDR1 is LGHNA, CDR2 YNFKEQ, per germline. After removal of 1 base from V and 6 bases from J, the junction contained 4 bases not matched to a gene. This CDR3 comprises 14 residues. The CDR3 is CASSQVGTGSEQYF. CDR3 DNA sequence: TGTGCCAGCAGCCAAGTCGGGACAGGGTCCGAGCAGTACTTC.

The chain recombines TRBV7-9 with TRBJ2-1; D may be TRBD1 (6 bases). This CDR3 is built from 14 residues. Germline loops: CDR1 SEHNR, CDR2 FQNEAQ (reference sequence). V shed 5 bases and J shed 7 bases, with 15 bases lying between them. The CDR3 coding sequence is TGTGCCAGCAGCCATAAGACAGGTCCAAATGAGCAGTTCTTC. Protein sequence: CASSHKTGPNEQFF.

This clone was picked up many times. The sample has other DNA sequences that encode this CDR3 too. The chain couples TRBV4-3 to TRBJ2-1; 14 bases fit TRBD2. This CDR3 has 13 residues. Trimming at V came to 3 bases and at J to 15 bases, leaving 4 bases not matched to a gene. Per the germline V gene, CDR1 is LGHNA and CDR2 is YSLEER. The CDR3 loop reads CASSQGLAGAWFF. The CDR3 bases are TGCGCCAGCAGCCAGGGACTAGCGGGAGCCTGGTTCTTC.

The gene calls are TRBV21-1 and TRBJ2-7. TRBV21-1 is marked as a pseudogene. The CDR3 loop spans 16 amino acids. CDR3 in amino acids: CASSVHGWASVCEQYF. The CDR3 region has the DNA TGTGCCAGCAGCGTCCACGGGTGGGCGTCTGTCTGCGAGCAGTACTTC.

This rearrangement joins TRBV29-1 to TRBJ1-1; D unclear. With 4 bases removed from V and 4 bases from J, the gap between germline ends came to 4 bases. The germline V gene has CDR1 SQVTM and CDR2 ANQGSEA. The CDR3 is 10 amino acids. The CDR3: CSVGGTEAFF. In nucleotides, the CDR3 is TGCAGCGTTGGTGGCACTGAAGCTTTCTTT.

This chain joins TRBV7-9 and TRBJ2-4; 10 positions match TRBD2. This CDR3 has 15 amino acids. Germline V lookup: CDR1 SEHNR, CDR2 FQNEAQ (reference sequence). V lost 5 bases, J lost 6 bases, and 7 bases stayed unmatched. The chain's CDR3 is CASSTWTSGPNIQYF. DNA of the CDR3: TGTGCCAGCAGCACCTGGACTAGCGGACCAAACATTCAGTACTTC.

The genes are TRBV7-9 and TRBJ2-5, with D unresolved. Trimming shortened V by 3 bases and J by 2 bases, and 16 bases separated the two germline ends. CDR1 and CDR2 (germline): SEHNR, FQNEAQ (reference sequence). This CDR3 spans 16 amino acids. The CDR3 DNA reads as TGTGCCAGCAGCTTGGGCCTGGGCTCAGGACAAGAGACCCAGTACTTC. It specifies CASSLGLGSGQETQYF.